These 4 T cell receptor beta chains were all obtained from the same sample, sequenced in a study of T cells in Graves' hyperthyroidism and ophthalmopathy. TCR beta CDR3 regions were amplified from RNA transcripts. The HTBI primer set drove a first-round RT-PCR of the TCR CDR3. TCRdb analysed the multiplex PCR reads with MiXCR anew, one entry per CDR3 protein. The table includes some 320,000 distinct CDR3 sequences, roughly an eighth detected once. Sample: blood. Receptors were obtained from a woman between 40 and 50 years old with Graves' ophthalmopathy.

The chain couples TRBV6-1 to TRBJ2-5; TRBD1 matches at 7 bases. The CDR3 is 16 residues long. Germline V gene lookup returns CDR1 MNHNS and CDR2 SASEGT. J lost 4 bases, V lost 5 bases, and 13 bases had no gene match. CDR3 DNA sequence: TGTGCCAGCAGTATCAGGACAGGAGGATTGGGAGAGACCCAGTACTTC. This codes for CASSIRTGGLGETQYF.

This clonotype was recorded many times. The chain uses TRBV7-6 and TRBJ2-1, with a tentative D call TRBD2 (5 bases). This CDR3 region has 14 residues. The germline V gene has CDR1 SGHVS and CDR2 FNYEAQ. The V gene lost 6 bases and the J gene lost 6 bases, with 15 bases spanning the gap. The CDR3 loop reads CASRSQGLFNEQFF. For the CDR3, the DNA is TGTGCCAGCAGGTCCCAAGGACTCTTCAATGAGCAGTTCTTC.

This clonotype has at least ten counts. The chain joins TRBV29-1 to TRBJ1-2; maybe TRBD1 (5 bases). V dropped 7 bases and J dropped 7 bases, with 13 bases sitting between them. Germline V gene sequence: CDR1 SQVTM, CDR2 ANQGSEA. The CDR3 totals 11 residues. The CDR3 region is CSAYSGGGYTF. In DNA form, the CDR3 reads TGCAGCGCCTATTCTGGGGGTGGCTACACCTTC.

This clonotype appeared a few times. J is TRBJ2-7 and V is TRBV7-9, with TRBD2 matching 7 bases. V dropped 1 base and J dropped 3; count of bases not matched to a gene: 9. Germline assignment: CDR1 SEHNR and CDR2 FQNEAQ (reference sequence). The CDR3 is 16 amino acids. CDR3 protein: CASSLGGAGVFYEQYF. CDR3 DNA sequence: TGTGCCAGCAGCTTAGGAGGGGCGGGAGTCTTCTACGAGCAGTACTTC.